These 24 T cell receptor beta chains were sequenced from one sample in a study of PD-1 blockade in classical Hodgkin lymphoma. There was relapse after autologous stem cell transplantation in every patient, and there was variation in brentuximab vedotin exposure. Libraries were prepared by immunoSEQ multiplex PCR; TCRdb keeps only in-frame clonotypes and omits some of them. Counted here are around 20,000 clones, more than 80% occurring once; the ten biggest clones make up roughly 14%. The input for sequencing was peripheral blood mononuclear cells (PBMCs), taken before the second cycle of nivolumab. Receptor source: a human donor with classical Hodgkin lymphoma.

Here the CDR3 reads CASSSQPSTGQPQHF. CDR3 DNA: TGTGCCAGCAGTTCACAACCCTCAACAGGACAGCCCCAGCATTTT. The chain uses TRBV2 and TRBJ1-5; D might be TRBD1 (5 bases). V lost 5 bases and J 7 bases, leaving 18 bases between the germline ends. The CDR3 sequence is 15 residues long. In germline, CDR1 is SNHLY, CDR2 FYNNEI.

The chain combines TRBV6-5 with TRBJ1-6, with TRBD1 identical over 7 bases. The CDR3 is 16 residues long. The V and J ends lost 0 bases and 9 bases, in that order; junction bases with no gene match: 8. Germline loops: CDR1 MNHEY, CDR2 SVGAGI. The CDR3 spells CASSYSMAGGVSPLHF. The CDR3 DNA reads as TGTGCCAGCAGTTACTCGATGGCAGGGGGTGTTTCACCCCTCCACTTT.

A few counts support this clone. V and J are TRBV19 and TRBJ2-4; D could derive from TRBD1 or TRBD2 (6 bases each). The germline gives CDR1 LNHDA, CDR2 SQIVND (reference sequence). Trimming shortened V by 2 bases and J by 0 bases, and 14 bases separated the two germline ends. The CDR3 is 17 amino acids. The CDR3 protein is CASSIRGDPGAKNIQYF. In DNA, the CDR3 is TGTGCCAGTAGTATAAGGGGGGACCCGGGAGCCAAAAACATTCAGTACTTC.

The V call is TRBV29-1, the J call TRBJ1-1, with D hard to call. Trimming stripped 4 bases from V and 8 bases from J, with 8 bases between. The germline CDR1 and CDR2 sequences are SQVTM and ANQGSEA. The CDR3 extends over 10 amino acids. CDR3 amino acids: CSVGVAEAFF. DNA of the CDR3: TGCAGCGTTGGGGTAGCCGAAGCTTTCTTT.

The V gene is TRBV5-1, the J gene TRBJ2-1; no firm D call. This CDR3 has 15 amino acids. The germline V and J ends were trimmed by 0 bases and 0 bases, with 7 bases remaining between them. Looked up from germline, CDR1 is SGHRS and CDR2 is YFSETQ. Here the CDR3 reads CASSLEDYSYNEQFF. Written as DNA, the CDR3 is TGCGCCAGCAGCTTGGAAGATTACTCCTACAATGAGCAGTTCTTC.

The sample holds a few counts of this clone. The chain recombines TRBV21-1 with TRBJ1-2; TRBD1, the table's D call, was not compared with the DNA. TRBV21-1 is termed a pseudogene. The CDR3 is 16 residues long. CDR3 loop: CASSKGQGQGKNGYTF. CDR3 sequence (DNA): TGTGCCAGCAGCAAAGGTCAGGGACAGGGGAAGAATGGCTACACCTTC.

The V call is TRBV5-1, the J call TRBJ1-3; D remains ambiguous. CDR1 is SGHRS and CDR2 is YFSETQ in the germline V gene. This CDR3 region has 15 residues. Trimming pared 0 bases from V and 1 base from J, leaving 8 bases between. CDR3 region: CASSLEARSGNTIYF. The CDR3 nucleotides read TGCGCCAGCAGCTTGGAAGCGAGGTCTGGAAACACCATATATTTT.

In this sample, this clone is medium-sized (0.01 to 0.1%). The rearrangement uses TRBV7-9 and TRBJ1-2; D not resolved. CDR1 is SEHNR, CDR2 FQNEAQ, per germline (reference sequence). V was clipped by 1 base and J by 7 bases, with 7 bases between them. The CDR3 extends over 12 amino acids. The DNA for the CDR3 is TGTGCCAGCAGCTTAGGAGGGCTTGGCTACACCTTC. It codes for CASSLGGLGYTF.

J is TRBJ2-5 and V is TRBV5-1; 13 nucleotides line up with TRBD2. The CDR3 is made up of 15 amino acids. Trimming cost V 3 bases and J 7 bases; bases outside gene matches: 6. Looked up from germline, CDR1 is SGHRS and CDR2 is YFSETQ. CDR3 sequence (DNA): TGCGCCAGCAGCTCGGGACTAGCGGGGCAGGCGACCCAGTACTTC. Translating it yields CASSSGLAGQATQYF.

The V and J genes are TRBV6-6 and TRBJ1-4, with a tentative D call TRBD1 (5 bases). The CDR3 extends over 14 amino acids. V lost 4 bases, J lost 6 bases, and 12 bases lay in between. Germline V gene data show CDR1 as MNHNY and CDR2 as SVGAGI (reference sequence). The CDR3 nucleotides are TGTGCCAGCAGTTCCTATCAACAGGATGAAAAACTGTTTTTT. This sequence encodes CASSSYQQDEKLFF.

J is TRBJ1-2 and V is TRBV5-1; tentatively, D is TRBD1 (6 bases). The germline gives CDR1 SGHRS, CDR2 YFSETQ. Trimming took off 0 bases at V and 4 bases at J, with 7 bases between the two ends. This CDR3 contains 13 residues. The CDR3 DNA sequence: TGCGCCAGCAGCTTGGGGGGGCTCTATGGCTACACCTTC. Protein sequence: CASSLGGLYGYTF.

The V and J genes are TRBV2 and TRBJ2-3; perhaps TRBD1 as D (5 bases). Trimming cost V 8 bases and J 8 bases, with 17 bases left between them. Germline lookup yields CDR1 SNHLY and CDR2 FYNNEI. The CDR3 runs to 13 residues. The CDR3, as DNA: TGTGCCAGCGTCAGGGATACTGGATCTACGCAGTATTTT. This gives the protein CASVRDTGSTQYF.

The V and J genes are TRBV5-1 and TRBJ2-7; D perhaps matches TRBD1 (6 bases). This CDR3 is built from 13 residues. Germline CDR1 reads SGHRS; CDR2 reads YFSETQ. V gave up 3 bases and J gave up 5 bases, with 12 bases separating them. CDR3 nucleotide sequence: TGCGCCAGCAGCTCGACAGGCCCCGACGAGCAGTACTTC. Its translation is CASSSTGPDEQYF.

The rearrangement joins TRBV19 to TRBJ2-1, with 11 nucleotides matching TRBD2. Germline CDR1 and CDR2: LNHDA and SQIVND (reference sequence). The CDR3 sequence is 18 residues long. With V trimmed by 2 bases and J by 0 bases, 6 bases remained unmatched. In nucleotides, the CDR3 is TGTGCCAGTAGTATACCCATTCTAGCGGGGGGCTCCTACAATGAGCAGTTCTTC. This gives the protein CASSIPILAGGSYNEQFF.

J is TRBJ2-7 and V is TRBV6-1; D gene ambiguous. The CDR3 extends over 16 amino acids. Germline loops: CDR1 MNHNS, CDR2 SASEGT. The V gene lost 4 bases and the J gene lost 4 bases, with 20 bases spanning the gap. The CDR3 nucleotides are TGTGCCAGCAGTGCCATCCGTTCCTGGCCAGAGTACGAGCAGTACTTC. Translation gives CASSAIRSWPEYEQYF.

This rearrangement joins TRBV19 to TRBJ1-5, with a tentative D call TRBD1 (5 bases). CDR1 is LNHDA, CDR2 SQIVND, per germline (reference sequence). Trimming removed 4 bases from V and 6 bases from J, with 16 bases in between. There are 15 residues in the CDR3. This CDR3 reads CASSTYMGGIQPQHF. The CDR3 coding sequence is TGTGCCAGTAGTACATACATGGGGGGGATTCAGCCCCAGCATTTT. The full variable domain, with the rest looked up from reference TRBV19 and TRBJ1-5, is DGGITQSPKYLFRKEGQNVTLSCEQNLNHDAMYWYRQDPGQGLRLIYYSQIVNDFQKGDIAEGYSVSREKKESFPLTVTSAQKNPTAFYLCASSTYMGGIQPQHFGDGTRLSIL.

This chain links TRBV5-1 with TRBJ1-4; TRBD1 matches at 8 bases. J gave up 3 bases and V 10 bases, and 5 bases lay outside the gene matches. The CDR3 spans 13 residues. Per the germline V gene, CDR1 is SGHRS and CDR2 is YFSETQ. The CDR3: CASSQGANEKLFF. The CDR3 DNA reads TGCGCCTCTTCACAGGGGGCTAATGAAAAACTGTTTTTT.

The genes are TRBV7-2 and TRBJ2-5; possibly TRBD1 or TRBD2 for D (5 bases each). Between the trimmed V and J ends, which lost 5 bases and 3 bases, there was a span of 10 bases. The CDR3 totals 13 residues. Germline assignment: CDR1 SGHTA and CDR2 FQGNSA. The CDR3 spells CASSPGTKETQYF. In DNA form, the CDR3 reads TGTGCCAGCAGCCCGGGGACCAAAGAGACCCAGTACTTC.

The CDR3: CAWSPPGRNYGYTF. CDR3 nucleotides: TGTGCCTGGAGTCCCCCAGGTCGCAACTATGGCTACACCTTC. The chain couples TRBV30 to TRBJ1-2; D uncertain. The germline CDR1 and CDR2 sequences are GTSNPN and SVGIG (reference sequence). The CDR3 covers 14 residues. With 2 bases removed from V and 2 bases from J, the gap between germline ends came to 12 bases.

The V call is TRBV28, the J call TRBJ1-2; a possible D gene is TRBD1 (6 bases). The germline CDR1 and CDR2 sequences are MDHEN and SYDVKM. The length of the CDR3 is 13 residues. The germline V and J ends were trimmed by 1 base and 7 bases, with 10 bases remaining between them. The CDR3 DNA sequence: TGTGCCAGCAGTTTATCAGGGGAGGGTGGCTACACCTTC. Amino acid sequence: CASSLSGEGGYTF.

V gene TRBV7-8 combines with J gene TRBJ1-2, with TRBD1 as a possible D gene (6 bases). Germline loops: CDR1 SGHVS, CDR2 FQNEAQ. V was trimmed by 1 base and J by 5 bases, leaving 14 bases between them. This CDR3 comprises 15 residues. The CDR3 DNA reads TGTGCCAGCAGCTTAGAGGGGGGGGTTGGTTATGGCTACACCTTC. Translated: CASSLEGGVGYGYTF. The entire variable domain, with the rest obtained from reference TRBV7-8 and TRBJ1-2, is as follows: GAGVSQSPRYKVAKRGQDVALRCDPISGHVSLFWYQQALGQGPEFLTYFQNEAQLDKSGLPSDRFFAERPEGSVSTLKIQRTQQEDSAVYLCASSLEGGVGYGYTFGSGTRLTVV.

The chain joins TRBV5-1 to TRBJ2-1; no definite D call. V was cut by 0 bases and J by 6 bases, with 7 bases left in between. The CDR3 covers 13 residues. Germline V gene sequence: CDR1 SGHRS, CDR2 YFSETQ. The CDR3 here is CASSLVAANEQFF. The CDR3 coding sequence is TGCGCCAGCAGCTTGGTCGCGGCCAATGAGCAGTTCTTC.

This chain links TRBV7-9 with TRBJ1-6; the D is unclear. Germline CDR1 SEHNR, CDR2 FQNEAQ (reference sequence). V lost 2 bases and J 7 bases, leaving 15 bases between the germline ends. This CDR3 has 16 amino acids. CDR3 sequence: CASSLTSGSGNSPLHF. CDR3 DNA sequence: TGTGCCAGCAGCTTAACTTCGGGGTCTGGCAATTCACCCCTCCACTTT.

The CDR3 region has the DNA TGCGCCAGCAGCGGACAGGCGAACACCGGGGAGCTGTTTTTT. Its protein product is CASSGQANTGELFF. The chain uses TRBV5-1 and TRBJ2-2; 7 bases are shared with TRBD1. The CDR3 runs 14 residues. Germline CDR1 SGHRS, CDR2 YFSETQ. The V and J ends lost 4 bases and 0 bases, in that order; junction bases with no gene match: 0.